This TCR beta chain emerged from a study of T cells after yellow fever vaccination. From germline, CDR1 is MNHEY and CDR2 SVGAGI. V was trimmed by 6 bases and J by 3 bases, leaving 17 bases between them. CDR3 length: 15 residues. TCRdb re-called the 5' RACE reads with MiXCR, one entry per CDR3 protein. The data hold 250,000 to 350,000 distinct CDR3 sequences, with 8.7% observed a single time. This chain connects TRBV6-5 to TRBJ1-2; D is possibly TRBD1 (5 bases). The sequencing here drew on CD4+ T cells sorted from PBMCs, taken 5 days after the yellow fever booster vaccination. The receptor comes from a man aged 18 to 30 who received the YFV17D yellow fever vaccine. CDR3 in DNA: TGTGCCAGCAGCCCCCTGGGGGGGGGTGACTATGGCTACACCTTC. Translated: CASSPLGGGDYGYTF.